This T cell receptor beta chain was documented in a study of T cell responses to AZD1222 COVID-19 vaccine. Produced via immunoSEQ multiplex PCR; TCRdb's table is partial and in-frame only. The sample lists some 190,000 clones; 88% were seen once. Germline V CDR1 and CDR2: LGHDT, YNNKEL (reference sequence). The J segment lost 7 bases and the V segment lost 4 bases, leaving 11 bases of the junction unmatched. The CDR3 extends over 16 amino acids. The source was peripheral blood, collected on day 0 of AZD1222 vaccination. The chain couples TRBV3-1 (or the pseudogene TRBV3-2) to TRBJ2-7, with 12 bases matching TRBD1. The receptor's source is an adult in good health. The CDR3 DNA reads TGTGCCAGCAGCCCCGGGACAGGGGGCTATAAGGGGGAGCAGTACTTC. Translated: CASSPGTGGYKGEQYF.